Each of the 9 T cell receptor beta chains below was sequenced from the same sample in a study of T cells in Graves' hyperthyroidism and ophthalmopathy. Amplification targeted TCR beta CDR3 regions from RNA transcripts. First-round RT-PCR of the TCR CDR3 relied on the HTBI primer set. TCRdb ran MiXCR on the multiplex PCR reads and lists one entry per CDR3 protein. Of 500,000 to 750,000 distinct CDR3 sequences detected, about 45% appear once; the ten largest clones hold around 8%. Source material: peripheral blood or thyroid tissue (not recorded which). The receptor source for this set is a woman aged 18-30 years with Graves' hyperthyroidism.

The rearrangement uses TRBV20-1 and TRBJ2-7, with 9 bases lining up with TRBD2. The DNA end is more similar to TRBJ2-1, so the J call may be wrong. Germline V lookup: CDR1 DFQATT, CDR2 SNEGSKA (reference sequence). There are 14 residues in the CDR3. The CDR3 loop reads CSATRLAAYNEQFF. The CDR3 DNA follows: TGCAGTGCTACCCGACTAGCGGCCTACAATGAGCAGTTCTTC.

This clonotype was found many times. J is TRBJ2-5 and V is TRBV6-2 or TRBV6-3; D is possibly TRBD1 or TRBD2 (5 bases each). Germline CDR1 MNHEY, CDR2 SVGEGT. The CDR3 totals 15 residues. Trimming stripped 8 bases from V and 5 bases from J, with 21 bases between. This CDR3 is CASSNGAALEETQYF. CDR3 sequence (DNA): TGTGCCAGCTCAAACGGGGCAGCTCTCGAGGAGACCCAGTACTTC.

CDR3 in DNA: TGTGCCAGCAGCTTGCTCCTGACTAGCTCTAATGAGCAGTTCTTC. Translated: CASSLLLTSSNEQFF. This chain uses TRBV5-6 with TRBJ2-1; 7 bases are shared with TRBD2. Losses at the gene ends were 1 base for V and 7 bases for J; bases not matched to a gene: 8. CDR1 SGHDT and CDR2 YYEEEE come from the germline V gene. This CDR3 is built from 15 residues.

The V call is TRBV9, the J call TRBJ1-2, with 7 bases aligning to TRBD1. This CDR3 is 16 amino acids long. Per the germline V gene, CDR1 is SGDLS and CDR2 is YYNGEE. The junction had 8 bases not matched to a gene; V was cut back by 0 bases and J by 3 bases. The CDR3 reads CASSVGVSGTDYGYTF. CDR3 DNA: TGTGCCAGCAGCGTAGGAGTGAGCGGGACAGACTATGGCTACACCTTC.

This chain joins TRBV18 and TRBJ1-5; possible D gene TRBD1, 5 bases. This CDR3 comprises 13 residues. Trimming left V 5 bases short and J 7 bases short, with 12 bases between. The germline CDR1 and CDR2 sequences are KGHSH and LQKENI. The CDR3 reads CASSLQRDQPQHF. CDR3 DNA sequence: TGTGCCAGCTCATTGCAGAGGGACCAGCCCCAGCATTTT.

This chain links TRBV6-5 with TRBJ2-7, with 7 bases fitting TRBD1. The germline V gene has CDR1 MNHEY and CDR2 SVGAGI. V gave up 5 bases and J gave up 0 bases; unmatched junction bases: 10. The CDR3 loop spans 16 amino acids. In DNA, the CDR3 is TGTGCCAGCAGTGCGTCCGGGACAGATTACTCCTACGAGCAGTACTTC. Translation gives CASSASGTDYSYEQYF.

This clonotype turned up a few times. The chain recombines TRBV24-1 with TRBJ2-3; D call uncertain. Looked up from germline, CDR1 is KGHDR and CDR2 is SFDVKD. CDR3 length: 16 amino acids. V was clipped by 7 bases and J by 3 bases, with 19 bases between them. The CDR3 protein is CATSPSGEPATDTQYF. CDR3 nucleotide sequence: TGTGCCACCAGCCCATCTGGCGAGCCTGCGACAGATACGCAGTATTTT.

As regards this clonotype: Given the absence of the conserved phenylalanine or tryptophan at the CDR3 end, a read error is likely. The rearrangement uses TRBV2 and TRBJ1-5; 8 nucleotides agree with TRBD1. Germline values: CDR1 SNHLY, CDR2 FYNNEI. Germline trimming cut 6 bases from V and 4 bases from J; bases unmatched to any gene: 11. The CDR3 is 16 residues long. DNA for the CDR3: TGTGCCAGCAGCTCCCCCCATCGACAGGGGAATCAGCCCCAGCATCTT. Translated, it gives CASSSPHRQGNQPQHL.

The table lists this clonotype with many counts. This chain joins TRBV25-1 and TRBJ1-4, with unresolved D. This CDR3 comprises 14 residues. V lost 1 base and J lost 4, with 7 bases in between. Germline CDR1 is MGHDK and CDR2 is SYGVNS. DNA for the CDR3: TGTGCCAGCAGTGAATCGGGCGGTAATGAAAAACTGTTTTTT. This sequence encodes CASSESGGNEKLFF.